The present TCR beta chain was sequenced within a study of T cell responses to AZD1222 COVID-19 vaccine (dated by TCRdb to the early 2020s). With respect to the entire study: AZD1222 recipients given second doses at about 4 weeks or at about 12 weeks were pooled, since spike-specific TCR depth and breadth were not found to differ between the two schedules. TCR sequencing covered some 250 trial participants: 200 to 220 given two doses of AZD1222 and 26 given two doses of MenACWY control vaccine. Trial participants were enrolled by age into 18-55, 56-69 and 70-plus year subgroups, with 148, 28 and 57 TCR-sequenced participants respectively.

Of note for this clone: The specificity of this receptor is unknown. The record has no base qualities; no much larger clone is one base away.

The sample's time point label is to be understood as: baseline before first vaccination. Samples from vaccinated people were obtained from the UK trials COV001 and COV002, which included a single-blind randomized controlled phase 2/3 trial of AZD1222 (ChAdOx1 nCoV-19) in healthy adults. For TCRbeta chain sequencing, PBMC samples were collected from trial participants at day 0 and at day 28 after the second dose. The CDR3 regions of human TCRbeta chains were subjected to immunosequencing. In the authors' own workflow: TCRs in the repertoires were compared against a reference library of SARS-CoV-2-specific TCRs that had been generated with the MIRA antigen-specificity platform. Breadth was defined as the fraction of unique TCRs that were SARS-CoV-2-associated. Depth was defined as the fraction of total T cells that were SARS-CoV-2-associated. Using the MIRA data, each spike-specific TCR was assigned both to the spike region to which the TCR was reactive and to a CD4 or CD8 class. Log10-transformed breadth and depth values were compared by one-way ANOVA with Sidak's multiple comparisons tests. In TCRdb, the immuneACCESS table is reduced to in-frame sequences with V and J assigned. These tables do not hold every clone; where another copy was compared, an unresolved V gene accounts for under half, and the others remain unexplained. Clonal size and the V and J genes are those of that table, whereas D and trimming came from the DNA. For this sample there are more than 150,000 clones; over 80% appear just once. About 10% of the sample is taken by the ten largest.

V sheds 4 bases and J sheds 3 bases, leaving 5 bases between their ends. Taken from the germline V gene, the CDR1 and CDR2 loops are SGHRS and YFSETQ. The CDR3 runs 11 residues from the cysteine to the phenylalanine. The sequence is cut down to CDR3 DNA, 33 bases in frame from base 1. Broad study findings and their caveats: Most participants were white British and females outnumbered males, and the authors suggested that clonal diversity may have been underestimated. The vaccine-associated CD4 TCRs covered the entire spike protein, and the dominant responses fell in regions 160-218 and 743-854. Conclusions about previously exposed vaccinees are limited because only six or seven AZD1222 recipients were SARS-CoV-2 seropositive at baseline. A significant rise in spike-specific TCR breadth and depth was observed after two AZD1222 doses relative to day 0 and relative to MenACWY recipients. The 56-69-year group was small, and its depth increase did not reach significance, likely because of low power. Nearly half of unique spike-specific TCRs reportedly recognized epitopes outside regions mutated in the B.1.351 and B.1.1.7 variants. Because no samples from the day 14 peak response were available, repertoires could be characterized only after the peak T cell response.

This sample comprised peripheral blood, obtained on day 0 of AZD1222 vaccination. This sequence uses TRBV5-1 and TRBJ2-7; the D gene is not confidently resolved. The sequence came from an adult in good health. The DNA sequence is TGCGCCAGCAGCGTTAACTACGAGCAGTACTTC. Its protein reads: CASSVNYEQYF.